This T cell receptor (beta chain) was observed in a study of T cell responses to AZD1222 COVID-19 vaccine. To note about this clone: The antigen remains undetermined.

Study-wide results and caveats: White British ancestry dominated among donors, who included more females, and clonal diversity was possibly underestimated.

Looked up from germline, CDR1 is SEHNR and CDR2 is FQNEAQ (reference sequence). The CDR3 sequence is 11 residues long. With V trimmed by 8 bases and J by 9 bases, 7 bases remained unmatched. Sequencing was performed with immunoSEQ multiplex PCR; in TCRdb, only in-frame clones are kept and a portion is missing. The sample holds 140,000 to 150,000 clones, about 93% seen once. The source was peripheral blood, collected on day 0 of AZD1222 vaccination. The TCR sequence derives from an adult in good health. This rearrangement joins TRBV7-9 to TRBJ2-7, with TRBD1 identical over 7 bases. CDR3 residues: CASSQGVTQYF. The CDR3 bases are TGTGCCAGCTCCCAGGGGGTCACGCAGTACTTC.